These 3 T cell receptor beta chains were sequenced from one sample in a study of beta chain features in type 1 diabetes. Reverse transcribing all isolated RNA meant expressed TCRB transcripts were sequenced. Some clones are missing from TCRdb's copy, which holds only in-frame ones; the method was immunoSEQ multiplex PCR. The sample holds hundreds of thousands of clones, roughly 15% seen once. Sample: naive CD4+ T cells from blood. The receptor set was obtained from a young man in good health.

V and J are TRBV19 and TRBJ1-5; 11 nucleotides align to TRBD1. In germline, CDR1 is LNHDA, CDR2 SQIVND (reference sequence). Unmatched junction bases numbered 7, after V lost 6 bases and J lost 6 bases. CDR3 length equals 15 residues. CDR3 nucleotide sequence: TGTGCCAGTAGCCCGGACAGGGGGCATGTTCAGCCCCAGCATTTT. Translating it yields CASSPDRGHVQPQHF.

This chain connects TRBV4-1 to TRBJ1-2; 7 bases agree with TRBD1. This CDR3 spans 15 amino acids. Germline V gene data show CDR1 as MGHRA and CDR2 as YSYEKL. Trimming cost V 3 bases and J 0 bases; bases outside gene matches: 4. CDR3 sequence: CASSQPTGTNYGYTF. The CDR3 DNA is TGCGCCAGCAGCCAGCCGACAGGGACTAACTATGGCTACACCTTC.

This rearrangement joins TRBV7-9 to TRBJ1-1; D is perhaps TRBD1 (6 bases). The length of the CDR3 is 17 residues. Trimming removed 5 bases at V and 0 bases at J, with 19 bases between. Germline V gene data show CDR1 as SEHNR and CDR2 as FQNEAQ (reference sequence). The CDR3 sequence is CASSPHRTVLLNTEAFF. CDR3 nucleotides: TGTGCCAGCAGCCCCCACCGGACAGTTCTCCTGAACACTGAAGCTTTCTTT.